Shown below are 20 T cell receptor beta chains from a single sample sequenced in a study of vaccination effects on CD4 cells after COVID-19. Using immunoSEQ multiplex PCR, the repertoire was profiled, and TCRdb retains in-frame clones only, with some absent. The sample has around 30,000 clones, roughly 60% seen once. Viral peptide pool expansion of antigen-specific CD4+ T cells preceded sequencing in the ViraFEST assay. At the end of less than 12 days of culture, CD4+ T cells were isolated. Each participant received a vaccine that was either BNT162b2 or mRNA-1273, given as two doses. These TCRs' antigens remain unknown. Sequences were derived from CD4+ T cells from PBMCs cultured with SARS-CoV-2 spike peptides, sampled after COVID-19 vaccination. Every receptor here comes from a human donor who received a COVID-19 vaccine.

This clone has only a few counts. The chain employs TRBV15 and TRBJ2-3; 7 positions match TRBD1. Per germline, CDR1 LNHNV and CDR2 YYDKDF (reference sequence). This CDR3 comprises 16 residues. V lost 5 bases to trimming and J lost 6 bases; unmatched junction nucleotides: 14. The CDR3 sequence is CATSLGGQAQIDTQYF. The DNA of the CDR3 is TGTGCCACCAGCCTCGGCGGACAGGCTCAAATTGATACGCAGTATTTT.

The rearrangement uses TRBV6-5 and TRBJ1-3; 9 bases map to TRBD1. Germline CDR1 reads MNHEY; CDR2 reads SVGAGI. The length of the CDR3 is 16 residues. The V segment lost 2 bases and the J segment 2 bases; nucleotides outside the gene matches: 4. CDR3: CASSYTDRGAGNTIYF. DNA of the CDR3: TGTGCCAGCAGTTACACAGACAGGGGGGCTGGAAACACCATATATTTT.

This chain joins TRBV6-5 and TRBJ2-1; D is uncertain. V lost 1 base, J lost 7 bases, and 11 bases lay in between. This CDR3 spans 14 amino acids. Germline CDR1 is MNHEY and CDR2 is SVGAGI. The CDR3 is CASSYFGSRNEQFF. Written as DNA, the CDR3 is TGTGCCAGCAGTTACTTCGGCAGCCGGAATGAGCAGTTCTTC.

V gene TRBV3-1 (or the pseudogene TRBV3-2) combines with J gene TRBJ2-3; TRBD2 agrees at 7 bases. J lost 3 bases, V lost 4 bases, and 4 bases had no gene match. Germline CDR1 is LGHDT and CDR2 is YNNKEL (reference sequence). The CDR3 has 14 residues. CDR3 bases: TGTGCCAGCAGCCCCAGCGGGACTACAGATACGCAGTATTTT. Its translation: CASSPSGTTDTQYF.

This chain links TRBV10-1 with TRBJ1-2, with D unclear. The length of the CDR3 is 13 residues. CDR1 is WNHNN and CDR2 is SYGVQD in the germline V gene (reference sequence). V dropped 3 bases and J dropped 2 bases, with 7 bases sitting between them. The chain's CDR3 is CASSDDLNYGYTF. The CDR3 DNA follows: TGCGCCAGCAGTGATGACTTGAACTATGGCTACACCTTC.

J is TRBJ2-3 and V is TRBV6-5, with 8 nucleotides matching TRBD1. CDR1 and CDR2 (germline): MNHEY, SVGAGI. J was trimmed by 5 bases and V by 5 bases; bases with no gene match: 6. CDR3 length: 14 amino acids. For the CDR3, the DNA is TGTGCCAGCAGTCAGGACAGGGCGGTAGATACGCAGTATTTT. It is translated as CASSQDRAVDTQYF.

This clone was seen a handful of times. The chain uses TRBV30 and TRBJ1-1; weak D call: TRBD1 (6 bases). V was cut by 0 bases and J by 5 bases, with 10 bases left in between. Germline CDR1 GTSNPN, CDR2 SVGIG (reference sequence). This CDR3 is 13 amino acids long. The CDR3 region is CAWSVGTQTEAFF. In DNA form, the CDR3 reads TGTGCCTGGAGTGTAGGGACACAAACTGAAGCTTTCTTT.

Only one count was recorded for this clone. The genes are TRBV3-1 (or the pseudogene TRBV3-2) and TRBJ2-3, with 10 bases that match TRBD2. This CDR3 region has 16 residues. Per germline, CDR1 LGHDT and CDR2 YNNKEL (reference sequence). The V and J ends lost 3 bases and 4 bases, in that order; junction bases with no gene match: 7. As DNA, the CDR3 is TGTGCCAGCAGCCAGATAGCGGGGGGAGGGGCAGATACGCAGTATTTT. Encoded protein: CASSQIAGGGADTQYF.

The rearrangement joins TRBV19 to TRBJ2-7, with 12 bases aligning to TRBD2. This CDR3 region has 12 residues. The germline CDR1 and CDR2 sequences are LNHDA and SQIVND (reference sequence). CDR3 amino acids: CATTSGSHEQYF. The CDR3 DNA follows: TGTGCGACGACTAGCGGGAGCCACGAGCAGTACTTC.

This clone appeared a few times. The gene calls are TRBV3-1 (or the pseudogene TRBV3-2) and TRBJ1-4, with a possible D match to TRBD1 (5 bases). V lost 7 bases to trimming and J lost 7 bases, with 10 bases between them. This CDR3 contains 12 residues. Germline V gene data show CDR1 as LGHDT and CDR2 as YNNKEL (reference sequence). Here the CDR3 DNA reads TGTGCCAGCAAAGGGGATGGTGAAAAACTGTTTTTT. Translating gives CASKGDGEKLFF.

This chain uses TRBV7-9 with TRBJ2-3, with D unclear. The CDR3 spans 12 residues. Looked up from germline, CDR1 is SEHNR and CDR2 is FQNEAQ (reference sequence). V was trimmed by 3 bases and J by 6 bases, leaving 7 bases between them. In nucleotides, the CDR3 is TGTGCCAGCAGCTTCTCCGGGGATACGCAGTATTTT. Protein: CASSFSGDTQYF.

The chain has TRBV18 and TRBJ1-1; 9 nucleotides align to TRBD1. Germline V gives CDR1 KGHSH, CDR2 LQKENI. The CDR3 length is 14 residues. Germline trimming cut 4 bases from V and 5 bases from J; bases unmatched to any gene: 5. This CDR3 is CASSQRTGDTEAFF. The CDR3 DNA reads TGTGCCAGCTCACAGAGGACAGGGGATACTGAAGCTTTCTTT.

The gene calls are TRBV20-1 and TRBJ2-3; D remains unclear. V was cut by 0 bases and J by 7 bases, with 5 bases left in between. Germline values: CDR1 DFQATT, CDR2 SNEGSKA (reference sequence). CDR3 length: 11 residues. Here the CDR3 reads CSARDLNTQYF. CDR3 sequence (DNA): TGCAGTGCTAGAGACCTCAATACGCAGTATTTT.

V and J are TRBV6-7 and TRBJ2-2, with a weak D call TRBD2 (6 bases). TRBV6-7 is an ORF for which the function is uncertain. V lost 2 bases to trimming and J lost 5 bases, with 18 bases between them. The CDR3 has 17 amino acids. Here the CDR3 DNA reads TGTGCCAGCAGTTACGGTTCTCGGGAGTGCCGGACCGGGGAGCTGTTTTTT. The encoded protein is CASSYGSRECRTGELFF.

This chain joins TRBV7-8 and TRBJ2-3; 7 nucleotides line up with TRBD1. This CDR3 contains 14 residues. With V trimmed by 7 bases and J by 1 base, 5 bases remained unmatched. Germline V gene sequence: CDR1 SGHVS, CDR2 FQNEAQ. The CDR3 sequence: CASNPTGGTDTQYF. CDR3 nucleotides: TGTGCCAGCAACCCTACAGGGGGCACAGATACGCAGTATTTT.

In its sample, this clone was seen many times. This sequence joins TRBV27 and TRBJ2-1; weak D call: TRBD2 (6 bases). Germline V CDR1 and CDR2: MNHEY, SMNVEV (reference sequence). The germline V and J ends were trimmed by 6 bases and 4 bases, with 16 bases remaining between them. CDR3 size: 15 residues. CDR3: CASSPRLATYNEQFF. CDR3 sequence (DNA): TGTGCCAGCAGCCCCCGGCTAGCGACGTACAATGAGCAGTTCTTC.

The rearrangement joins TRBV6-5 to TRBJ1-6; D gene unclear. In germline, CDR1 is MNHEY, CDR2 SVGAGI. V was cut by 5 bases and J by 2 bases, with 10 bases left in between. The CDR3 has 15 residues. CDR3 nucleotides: TGTGCCAGCAGTCTACAAGGCCCCTATAATTCACCCCTCCACTTT. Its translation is CASSLQGPYNSPLHF.

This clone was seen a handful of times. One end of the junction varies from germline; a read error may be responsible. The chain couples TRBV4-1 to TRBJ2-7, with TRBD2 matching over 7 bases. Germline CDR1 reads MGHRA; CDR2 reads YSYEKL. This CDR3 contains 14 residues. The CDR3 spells CASSQDGLVLPDNF. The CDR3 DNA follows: TGCGCCAGCAGCCAAGATGGACTAGTTCTTCCAGACAACTTC.

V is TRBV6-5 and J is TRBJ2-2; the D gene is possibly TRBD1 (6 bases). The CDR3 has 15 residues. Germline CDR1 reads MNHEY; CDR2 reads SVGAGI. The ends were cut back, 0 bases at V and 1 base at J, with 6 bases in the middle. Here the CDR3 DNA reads TGTGCCAGCAGTTACTCGGGACAGAACACCGGGGAGCTGTTTTTT. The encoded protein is CASSYSGQNTGELFF.

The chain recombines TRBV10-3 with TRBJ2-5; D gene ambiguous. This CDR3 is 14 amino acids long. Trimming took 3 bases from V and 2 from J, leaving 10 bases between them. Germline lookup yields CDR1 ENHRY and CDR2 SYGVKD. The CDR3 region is CAISEGRTQETQYF. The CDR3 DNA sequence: TGTGCCATCAGTGAAGGCAGAACACAAGAGACCCAGTACTTC.